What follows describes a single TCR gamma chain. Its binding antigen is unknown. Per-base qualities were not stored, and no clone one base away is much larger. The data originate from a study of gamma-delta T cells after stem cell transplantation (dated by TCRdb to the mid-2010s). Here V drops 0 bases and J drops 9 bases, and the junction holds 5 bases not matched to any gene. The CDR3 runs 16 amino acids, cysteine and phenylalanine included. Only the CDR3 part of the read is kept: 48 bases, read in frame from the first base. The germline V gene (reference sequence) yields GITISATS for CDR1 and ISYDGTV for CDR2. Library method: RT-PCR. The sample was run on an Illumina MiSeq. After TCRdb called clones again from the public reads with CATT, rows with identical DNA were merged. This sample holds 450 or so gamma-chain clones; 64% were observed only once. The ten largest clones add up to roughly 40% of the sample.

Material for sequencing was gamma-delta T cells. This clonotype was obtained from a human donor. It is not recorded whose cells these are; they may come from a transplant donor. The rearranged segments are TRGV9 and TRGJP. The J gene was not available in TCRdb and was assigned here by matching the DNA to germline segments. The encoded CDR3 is CALWEVPGLGKKIKVF. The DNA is TGTGCCTTGTGGGAGGTGCCTGGGTTGGGCAAAAAAATCAAGGTATTT.